Following are 20 T cell receptor beta chains from one sample sequenced in a study of blood T cell repertoires in COVID-19. The table came from immunoSEQ multiplex PCR; TCRdb's copy has only in-frame clones and leaves some out. The sample lists under 200,000 clones, 80% to 90% occurring once. Material for sequencing was peripheral blood. All receptors derive from a man between 18 and 29 years old with active or convalescent COVID-19.

This chain's CDR3 is CASTDGRETDTQYF. The CDR3 DNA reads as TGTGCCAGCACCGATGGACGGGAAACAGATACGCAGTATTTT. The rearrangement links TRBV7-9 to TRBJ2-3, with D perhaps matching TRBD2 (5 bases). V was cut by 7 bases and J by 3 bases, with 14 bases left in between. The length of the CDR3 is 14 residues. Per germline, CDR1 SEHNR and CDR2 FQNEAQ (reference sequence).

The V call is TRBV28, the J call TRBJ1-3; TRBD1 matches at 8 bases. Germline V lookup: CDR1 MDHEN, CDR2 SYDVKM. The length of the CDR3 is 15 residues. Losses at the gene ends were 6 bases for V and 1 base for J; bases not matched to a gene: 5. CDR3 sequence (DNA): TGTGCCAGCAGCGACAGGGGACTATCTGGAAACACCATATATTTT. It specifies CASSDRGLSGNTIYF.

This clone was found a few times. The rearrangement uses TRBV29-1 and TRBJ2-3; 9 bases line up with TRBD2. With V trimmed by 3 bases and J by 0 bases, 4 bases remained unmatched. Germline CDR1 reads SQVTM; CDR2 reads ANQGSEA. The CDR3 contains 15 residues. CDR3 amino acids: CSVEASGISTDTQYF. The DNA for the CDR3 is TGCAGCGTTGAGGCTAGCGGGATTAGCACAGATACGCAGTATTTT.

The chain carries TRBV5-4 and TRBJ2-1; 7 bases map to TRBD1. This CDR3 has 14 residues. CDR1 is SGHNT and CDR2 is YYREEE in the germline V gene (reference sequence). J lost 7 bases, V lost 4 bases, and 8 bases had no gene match. The CDR3 spells CASSPSTGINEQFF. The CDR3 DNA is TGTGCCAGCAGCCCGTCGACAGGGATTAATGAGCAGTTCTTC.

V and J are TRBV11-1 and TRBJ2-4; D unresolved. In germline, CDR1 is SGHAT, CDR2 FQDESV (reference sequence). Trimming stripped 6 bases from V and 12 bases from J, with 12 bases between. The length of the CDR3 is 11 residues. CDR3 loop: CASSRSEDQYF. For the CDR3, the DNA is TGTGCCAGCAGTCGCAGCGAGGATCAGTACTTC. Variable domain in full (rest from reference TRBV11-1 and TRBJ2-4): EAEVAQSPRYKITEKSQAVAFWCDPISGHATLYWYRQILGQGPELLVQFQDESVVDDSQLPKDRFSAERLKGVDSTLKIQPAELGDSAMYLCASSRSEDQYFGAGTRLSVL.

The rearrangement joins TRBV28 to TRBJ1-3, with 10 bases identical to TRBD1. The CDR3 spans 14 residues. V shed 8 bases and J 6 bases; nucleotides not matched to a gene: 7. CDR1 and CDR2 from the germline V gene are MDHEN and SYDVKM. In DNA form, the CDR3 reads TGTGCCAGCTCCGCCGGGACAGGGGAAAACACCATATATTTT. Its translation is CASSAGTGENTIYF.

As for this clone: Other nucleotide sequences from this sample produce the same CDR3. V usage is TRBV27 and J usage is TRBJ1-5; D remains ambiguous. This CDR3 contains 14 residues. The germline V gene has CDR1 MNHEY and CDR2 SMNVEV (reference sequence). Trimming cost V 2 bases and J 2 bases, with 7 bases left between them. CDR3 in amino acids: CASSLERGNQPQHF. The CDR3 coding sequence is TGTGCCAGCAGTTTAGAGAGGGGCAATCAGCCCCAGCATTTT.

The chain couples TRBV10-3 to TRBJ2-3; possible D gene TRBD2, 7 bases. Germline CDR1 ENHRY, CDR2 SYGVKD. V was pared by 2 bases and J by 3 bases, with 18 bases between. The CDR3 runs 17 residues. CDR3 sequence: CAISEPDGGGGTDTQYF. The CDR3 DNA follows: TGTGCCATCAGTGAGCCCGACGGGGGAGGGGGGACAGATACGCAGTATTTT.

The J gene is TRBJ2-6, the V gene TRBV3-1 (or the pseudogene TRBV3-2); TRBD2 agrees at 8 bases. The germline CDR1 and CDR2 sequences are LGHDT and YNNKEL (reference sequence). V lost 4 bases and J lost 4; bases outside the gene matches: 6. The CDR3 covers 16 residues. The CDR3 here is CASSPIGGGGANVLTF. As DNA, the CDR3 is TGTGCCAGCAGCCCCATCGGGGGGGGCGGGGCCAACGTCCTGACTTTC.

V gene TRBV3-1 (or the pseudogene TRBV3-2) combines with J gene TRBJ2-1; 9 bases agree with TRBD1. The V gene end was trimmed by 1 base and the J gene end by 4 bases; junction bases not matched to a gene: 14. The V gene's germline CDR1 is LGHDT and CDR2 YNNKEL (reference sequence). The length of the CDR3 is 19 residues. The DNA of the CDR3 is TGTGCCAGCAGCCAAGTAGGCGGGACAGGGCGTAGAGGGTACAATGAGCAGTTCTTC. This codes for CASSQVGGTGRRGYNEQFF.

The chain is built from TRBV7-3 and TRBJ2-1; 10 bases are shared with TRBD2. There are 16 residues in the CDR3. V gave up 5 bases and J gave up 0 bases; unmatched junction bases: 4. Per the germline V gene, CDR1 is SGHTA and CDR2 is FQGTGA. DNA for the CDR3: TGTGCCAGCAGCCCAGGACTAGCGGTCTCCTACAATGAGCAGTTCTTC. This codes for CASSPGLAVSYNEQFF. The full variable domain, rest sourced from reference TRBV7-3 and TRBJ2-1, is GAGVSQTPSNKVTEKGKYVELRCDPISGHTALYWYRQSLGQGPEFLIYFQGTGAADDSGLPNDRFFAVRPEGSVSTLKIQRTERGDSAVYLCASSPGLAVSYNEQFFGPGTRLTVL.

In nucleotides, the CDR3 is TGTGCCAGCAGCGCCCAGACAGGGTTGGACTATGGCTACACCTTC. This encodes CASSAQTGLDYGYTF. The rearrangement links TRBV9 to TRBJ1-2, with 7 bases lining up with TRBD1. Germline V lookup: CDR1 SGDLS, CDR2 YYNGEE. This CDR3 region has 15 residues. After removal of 3 bases from V and 3 bases from J, the junction contained 8 bases not matched to a gene.

This clone is medium-sized in the sample. The genes are TRBV6-5 and TRBJ2-7, with 7 bases identical to TRBD1. V was pared by 7 bases and J by 0 bases, with 3 bases of the junction left unmatched. This CDR3 has 13 residues. In germline, CDR1 is MNHEY, CDR2 SVGAGI. CDR3 DNA: TGTGCCAGCAACTGGGACAGCTCCTACGAGCAGTACTTC. It yields the protein CASNWDSSYEQYF.

V usage is TRBV7-9 and J usage is TRBJ1-1; tentative D call: TRBD1 (5 bases). The ends were cut back, 3 bases at V and 6 bases at J, with 11 bases in the middle. The CDR3 spans 13 residues. The germline gives CDR1 SEHNR, CDR2 FQNEAQ (reference sequence). The CDR3 spells CASSFGGKAEAFF. CDR3 in DNA: TGTGCCAGCAGCTTCGGGGGGAAGGCTGAAGCTTTCTTT.

This clone is a singleton in its sample. This chain uses TRBV6-5 with TRBJ1-5; D remains unclear. Germline V gene sequence: CDR1 MNHEY, CDR2 SVGAGI. The CDR3 extends over 14 amino acids. Trimming took 6 bases from V and 7 from J, leaving 16 bases between them. CDR3 residues: CASSTVNSKQPQHF. For the CDR3, the DNA is TGTGCCAGCAGCACAGTCAATTCGAAGCAGCCCCAGCATTTT.

This chain connects TRBV6-2 or TRBV6-3 to TRBJ2-7; D might be TRBD1 (5 bases). The CDR3 is 14 residues long. Germline V gene data show CDR1 as MNHEY and CDR2 as SVGEGT. Trimming cost V 0 bases and J 6 bases, with 12 bases left between them. CDR3 DNA sequence: TGTGCCAGCAGTTACTCGATTCAGGGCCCCGAGCAGTACTTC. Residues: CASSYSIQGPEQYF.

This CDR3 reads CASSQGQVNTEAFF. The CDR3, as DNA: TGCGCCAGCAGCCAGGGACAGGTGAACACTGAAGCTTTCTTT. The J gene is TRBJ1-1, the V gene TRBV4-1, with 8 bases lining up with TRBD1. The ends lost 3 bases at V and 0 bases at J; junction bases unmatched: 0. The CDR3 runs to 14 residues. CDR1 and CDR2 from the germline V gene are MGHRA and YSYEKL.

The J gene is TRBJ1-5, the V gene TRBV2; TRBD1 matches 9 bases. Trimming removed 2 bases from V and 5 bases from J; junction bases left unmatched: 4. Looked up from germline, CDR1 is SNHLY and CDR2 is FYNNEI. This CDR3 spans 15 amino acids. The chain's CDR3 is CASSEWGTGYQPQHF. As DNA, the CDR3 is TGTGCCAGCAGTGAATGGGGGACAGGGTATCAGCCCCAGCATTTT.

The rearrangement links TRBV16 to TRBJ1-1; D gene unclear. V was cut by 0 bases and J by 4 bases, with 9 bases left in between. Germline lookup yields CDR1 KGHSY and CDR2 FQNENV. This CDR3 has 14 amino acids. CDR3 nucleotides: TGTGCCAGCAGCCAATCTGTCCGGGGCACTGAAGCTTTCTTT. This sequence encodes CASSQSVRGTEAFF.

The rearrangement uses TRBV7-2 and TRBJ1-1; TRBD1 might be the D (5 bases). CDR1 and CDR2 from the germline V gene are SGHTA and FQGNSA. Trimming removed 5 bases from V and 1 base from J, with 17 bases in between. This CDR3 comprises 16 residues. The CDR3 loop is CASSLPVGGSNTEAFF. The CDR3 bases are TGTGCCAGCAGCCTACCCGTGGGGGGGTCGAACACTGAAGCTTTCTTT.